The clone carrying this TCR beta chain was recorded only once. Its antigen is as yet unknown. The sample belongs to a study of identical twins. Whole-study findings and limits: Conclusions leaned on cross-sectional statistical analysis and did not track the same donors over time.

V lost 5 bases and J 4 bases, leaving 9 bases between the germline ends. Germline V gene data show CDR1 as MNHEY and CDR2 as SVGAGI. The CDR3 contains 12 residues. From the 5' RACE reads, TCRdb called clonotypes with MiXCR, one entry per CDR3 protein. The repertoire holds 500,000 to 600,000 distinct CDR3 sequences, with roughly 21% as singletons. These data are also associated with another study on T cells expressing NK-cell markers.

This TCR was recovered from a woman aged 18-29 years in good health. Sequencing input: CD4+ T cells sorted from blood. The rearrangement links TRBV6-5 to TRBJ2-7, with a weak D call TRBD2 (5 bases). CDR3 nucleotides: TGTGCCAGCAGTAAGTCGGGGTACGAGCAGTACTTC. It specifies CASSKSGYEQYF.